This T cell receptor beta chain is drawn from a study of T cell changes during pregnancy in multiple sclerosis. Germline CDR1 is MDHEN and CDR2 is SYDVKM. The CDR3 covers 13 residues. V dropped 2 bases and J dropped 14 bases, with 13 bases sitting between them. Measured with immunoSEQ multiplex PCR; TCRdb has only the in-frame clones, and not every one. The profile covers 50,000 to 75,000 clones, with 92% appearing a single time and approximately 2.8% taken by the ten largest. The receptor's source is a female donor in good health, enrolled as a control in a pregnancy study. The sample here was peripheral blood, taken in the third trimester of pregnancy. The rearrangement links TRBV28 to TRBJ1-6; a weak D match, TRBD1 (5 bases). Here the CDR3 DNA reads TGTGCCAGCAGTTTAGAACAGCTCAGGGCCCTCCACTTT. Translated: CASSLEQLRALHF.